This T cell receptor beta chain was found in a study of blood T cells in healthy people across ages. A second PCR of roughly 6 to 12 cycles used a sample-barcoded 5' primer and a J-beta primer mix. Unique molecular identifiers of 12 random nucleotides labeled each cDNA. One entry per CDR3 protein, called by TCRdb with MiXCR from the 5' RACE reads. This sample has approximately 770,000 distinct CDR3 sequences, with over 45% found just once. From germline, CDR1 is SGHTA and CDR2 FQGNSA. The CDR3 consists of 14 residues. V lost 5 bases, J lost 7 bases, and 4 bases stayed unmatched. Donors ranged from about 6 to 95 years old and were healthy Caucasians in Russia. RNA extraction gave at least 5.5 micrograms of total RNA per sample.

The chain couples TRBV7-2 to TRBJ2-1; 11 bases fit TRBD2. The sequenced material came from blood. This clonotype originated in a man younger than 45 in good health. The CDR3 region is CASSERTSGNEQFF. The CDR3 nucleotides read TGTGCCAGCAGCGAAAGGACTAGCGGGAATGAGCAGTTCTTC.